Listed here are 16 T cell receptor beta chains from one sample, sequenced in a study of T cell responses to AZD1222 COVID-19 vaccine. Profiled with immunoSEQ multiplex PCR; TCRdb holds only in-frame clones, not every one. Counted here are roughly 140,000 clones, about 90% occurring once; the ten biggest clones make up about 4.6%. The specimen comprised peripheral blood, sampled on day 0 of AZD1222 vaccination. These receptors all stem from an adult in good health.

The chain links TRBV6-8 to TRBJ2-5; tentative D call: TRBD1 (5 bases). CDR3 length: 18 amino acids. Germline V gene sequence: CDR1 MNHGY, CDR2 SAAAGT. V gave up 2 bases and J gave up 0 bases, with 19 bases separating them. The CDR3 spells CASSYPRTSTPYQETQYF. For the CDR3, the DNA is TGTGCCAGCAGTTACCCAAGGACAAGTACCCCTTACCAAGAGACCCAGTACTTC.

In its sample, this clone was seen once. The CDR3 sequence: CASSLVTGGHQETQYF. Here the CDR3 DNA reads TGTGCCAGCAGCTTGGTGACAGGGGGCCACCAAGAGACCCAGTACTTC. The rearrangement links TRBV5-4 to TRBJ2-5, with 10 bases that match TRBD1. Germline-derived CDR1 and CDR2 are SGHNT and YYREEE (reference sequence). V shed 0 bases and J 0 bases; nucleotides not matched to a gene: 2. The CDR3 spans 16 residues.

The chain couples TRBV2 to TRBJ2-1; unclear D gene. Germline assignment: CDR1 SNHLY and CDR2 FYNNEI. This CDR3 has 12 residues. Trimming left V 2 bases short and J 15 bases short, with 14 bases between. This chain's CDR3 is CASSENEPSSFF. CDR3 DNA: TGTGCCAGCAGTGAAAATGAGCCAAGCTCGTTCTTC.

The CDR3 protein is CASSFSGFTEAFF. CDR3 bases: TGCGCCAGCAGCTTCTCAGGGTTCACTGAAGCTTTCTTT. The chain recombines TRBV5-1 with TRBJ1-1; D is possibly TRBD1 (5 bases). The CDR3 has 13 residues. V was cut by 2 bases and J by 4 bases, with 9 bases left in between. Per germline, CDR1 SGHRS and CDR2 YFSETQ.

This chain uses TRBV28 with TRBJ2-1, with D unresolved. Per the germline V gene, CDR1 is MDHEN and CDR2 is SYDVKM. The CDR3 consists of 14 residues. The ends were cut back, 7 bases at V and 0 bases at J, with 10 bases in the middle. The CDR3 here is CASISGSSYNEQFF. The CDR3 DNA reads TGTGCCAGCATATCAGGTAGCTCCTACAATGAGCAGTTCTTC.

Only a few counts were recorded for this clone. The chain combines TRBV27 with TRBJ2-7, with no clear D. Trimming removed 8 bases from V and 2 bases from J, with 13 bases in between. CDR1 is MNHEY, CDR2 SMNVEV, per germline (reference sequence). The CDR3 sequence is 13 residues long. The CDR3 DNA follows: TGTGCCAGCGGGTTCACAGAAGCCTACGAGCAGTACTTC. Translated: CASGFTEAYEQYF.

The chain carries TRBV19 and TRBJ1-5; TRBD1 aligns across 10 bases. With V trimmed by 3 bases and J by 4 bases, 12 bases remained unmatched. CDR1 is LNHDA and CDR2 is SQIVND in the germline V gene (reference sequence). The CDR3 is 18 residues long. The CDR3 is CASSIGRETGGGNQPQHF. The CDR3 coding sequence is TGTGCCAGTAGTATCGGCCGCGAGACAGGGGGCGGTAATCAGCCCCAGCATTTT. The complete variable domain, with remaining parts taken from reference TRBV19 and TRBJ1-5, reads DGGITQSPKYLFRKEGQNVTLSCEQNLNHDAMYWYRQDPGQGLRLIYYSQIVNDFQKGDIAEGYSVSREKKESFPLTVTSAQKNPTAFYLCASSIGRETGGGNQPQHFGDGTRLSIL.

This chain links TRBV27 with TRBJ1-1; weak D call: TRBD1 (6 bases). The germline CDR1 and CDR2 sequences are MNHEY and SMNVEV (reference sequence). The CDR3 is 12 residues long. V gave up 2 bases and J gave up 5 bases, with 6 bases separating them. The CDR3 nucleotides are TGTGCCAGCAGTTTAAGGGGGACTGAAGCTTTCTTT. Amino acids: CASSLRGTEAFF.

The V call is TRBV28, the J call TRBJ2-7; the match to TRBD1 covers 7 bases. Germline assignment: CDR1 MDHEN and CDR2 SYDVKM. The CDR3 runs 15 residues. V gave up 9 bases and J gave up 4 bases; unmatched junction bases: 15. CDR3 region: CASLETGPGIYEQYF. As DNA, the CDR3 is TGTGCCAGTTTAGAGACAGGGCCAGGGATTTACGAGCAGTACTTC.

The genes are TRBV4-3 and TRBJ1-2; a possible D gene is TRBD1 (6 bases). The CDR3 length is 13 residues. The germline V and J ends were trimmed by 8 bases and 8 bases, with 18 bases remaining between them. Germline CDR1 and CDR2: LGHNA and YSLEER. For the CDR3, the DNA is TGCGCCAGCGGAACTGGCGTACAGGGCGGCTACACCTTC. Translated, it gives CASGTGVQGGYTF.

The rearrangement links TRBV2 to TRBJ2-2; 9 bases are shared with TRBD1. V was clipped by 5 bases and J by 7 bases; unmatched bases: 8. Germline-derived CDR1 and CDR2 are SNHLY and FYNNEI. This CDR3 has 15 amino acids. The CDR3 nucleotides read TGTGCCAGCAGTAAGGAGACAGGGGGGATCGGGGAGCTGTTTTTT. This translates into CASSKETGGIGELFF.

The chain recombines TRBV18 with TRBJ1-2; possibly TRBD1 for D (6 bases). With 4 bases removed from V and 3 bases from J, the gap between germline ends came to 15 bases. Germline-derived CDR1 and CDR2 are KGHSH and LQKENI. The length of the CDR3 is 15 residues. Here the CDR3 reads CASSRVRQVDYGYTF. The DNA for the CDR3 is TGTGCCAGCTCACGGGTTCGACAGGTGGACTATGGCTACACCTTC.

This chain uses TRBV12-3 or TRBV12-4 with TRBJ1-4; D is undetermined. Trimming cost V 10 bases and J 5 bases, with 11 bases left between them. The CDR3 is 12 amino acids. The CDR3 bases are TGTGCCACCAGAATTGGAAATGAAAAACTGTTTTTT. Translating gives CATRIGNEKLFF.

This rearrangement joins TRBV19 to TRBJ2-3; D is unresolved. The CDR3 consists of 14 residues. CDR1 is LNHDA and CDR2 is SQIVND in the germline V gene (reference sequence). With 5 bases removed from V and 2 bases from J, the gap between germline ends came to 11 bases. CDR3 nucleotides: TGTGCCAGTAGTGACCCGGTTAACACAGATACGCAGTATTTT. This codes for CASSDPVNTDTQYF.

The V gene is TRBV28, the J gene TRBJ1-2; a possible D gene is TRBD1 (6 bases). The CDR3 spans 15 residues. CDR1 and CDR2 (germline): MDHEN, SYDVKM. Trimming pared 3 bases from V and 2 bases from J, leaving 13 bases between. CDR3 amino acids: CASSLTGYLNYGYTF. The CDR3, as DNA: TGTGCCAGCAGTTTGACAGGTTACCTGAACTATGGCTACACCTTC.

V usage is TRBV27 and J usage is TRBJ1-1, with a weak D call TRBD1 (5 bases). This CDR3 is built from 15 residues. The V gene's germline CDR1 is MNHEY and CDR2 SMNVEV (reference sequence). The V and J ends lost 6 bases and 1 base respectively, with 15 bases between them. The CDR3 sequence is CASSPWGGRNTEAFF. The CDR3, as DNA: TGTGCCAGCAGCCCTTGGGGGGGACGGAACACTGAAGCTTTCTTT.